These 16 T cell receptor beta chains came from one sample sequenced in a study of shared clonotypes between healthy human individuals. CD8 cells classed as naive were CD45RO-negative and positively selected for CCR7, excluding terminally differentiated effector memory CD45RA+ cells. Data came from immunoSEQ multiplex PCR; TCRdb stores just in-frame clones and leaves some out. The sample carries under 600,000 clones, roughly 98% recorded once. Sequencing input: naive CD8+ T cells sorted from blood. The receptors were sampled from a man younger than 40 in good health.

The rearrangement joins TRBV27 to TRBJ2-7, with D perhaps assigned TRBD1 or TRBD2 (6 bases each). The V end lost 5 bases, the J end lost 4 bases, and 18 bases lay between the germline ends. CDR3 length: 15 residues. Looked up from germline, CDR1 is MNHEY and CDR2 is SMNVEV (reference sequence). The chain's CDR3 is CASSPVGAGRYEQYF. CDR3 sequence (DNA): TGTGCCAGCAGTCCGGTGGGGGCAGGGAGGTACGAGCAGTACTTC.

The chain recombines TRBV6-5 with TRBJ2-7; 7 bases map to TRBD1. Germline CDR1 reads MNHEY; CDR2 reads SVGAGI. V lost 6 bases to trimming and J lost 2 bases; unmatched junction nucleotides: 7. This CDR3 contains 14 residues. This chain's CDR3 is CASRLTTGPYEQYF. The CDR3 nucleotides read TGTGCCAGCAGATTAACGACAGGGCCCTACGAGCAGTACTTC.

The gene calls are TRBV6-5 and TRBJ2-7, with D perhaps TRBD1 (5 bases). The length of the CDR3 is 13 residues. V was clipped by 5 bases and J by 2 bases, with 10 bases between them. Germline loops: CDR1 MNHEY, CDR2 SVGAGI. In DNA, the CDR3 is TGTGCCAGCAGTCAAGGGGCGGCCTACGAGCAGTACTTC. Protein sequence: CASSQGAAYEQYF.

V is TRBV30 and J is TRBJ2-3; D gene uncertain. This CDR3 comprises 13 residues. V was trimmed by 5 bases and J by 0 bases, leaving 9 bases between them. Per germline, CDR1 GTSNPN and CDR2 SVGIG (reference sequence). CDR3 nucleotide sequence: TGTGCCTGGGGACGCGGTAGCACAGATACGCAGTATTTT. Protein product: CAWGRGSTDTQYF.

The rearrangement uses TRBV25-1 and TRBJ1-1; tentatively, D is TRBD1 (5 bases). CDR3 length equals 16 residues. CDR1 and CDR2 from the germline V gene are MGHDK and SYGVNS. V lost 1 base, J lost 1 base, and 13 bases lay in between. CDR3 sequence reads: CASSESPGFENTEAFF. The DNA of the CDR3 is TGTGCCAGCAGTGAATCTCCAGGGTTTGAGAACACTGAAGCTTTCTTT.

V and J are TRBV19 and TRBJ2-1; the match to TRBD2 covers 7 bases. The CDR3 length is 16 residues. Germline CDR1 is LNHDA and CDR2 is SQIVND (reference sequence). J gave up 2 bases and V 2 bases, and 6 bases lay outside the gene matches. CDR3 sequence reads: CASSISIAGPYNEQFF. The CDR3, as DNA: TGTGCCAGTAGTATATCAATAGCGGGTCCCTACAATGAGCAGTTCTTC.

The rearrangement joins TRBV27 to TRBJ1-2; D possibly corresponds to TRBD1 (6 bases). Germline V gives CDR1 MNHEY, CDR2 SMNVEV (reference sequence). The CDR3 has 15 residues. With 3 bases removed from V and 2 bases from J, the gap between germline ends came to 13 bases. As DNA, the CDR3 is TGTGCCAGCAGTTTCGCCCCCGGGACAAACTATGGCTACACCTTC. Translating it yields CASSFAPGTNYGYTF.

V usage is TRBV29-1 and J usage is TRBJ2-2; D is tentatively TRBD1 or TRBD2 (5 bases each). The V end was cut by 6 bases, the J end by 2 bases, with 16 bases between. The CDR3 is 15 amino acids. Germline V gene data show CDR1 as SQVTM and CDR2 as ANQGSEA. The CDR3 region is CSVVGDGPNTGELFF. In nucleotides, the CDR3 is TGCAGCGTCGTCGGGGACGGACCAAACACCGGGGAGCTGTTTTTT.

This chain connects TRBV11-2 to TRBJ2-1; D not certain. Per the germline V gene, CDR1 is SGHAT and CDR2 is FQNNGV. V gave up 1 base and J gave up 10 bases, with 5 bases separating them. There are 11 residues in the CDR3. The DNA of the CDR3 is TGTGCCAGCAGCTTAGTGTGGGAGCAGTTCTTC. Translated, it gives CASSLVWEQFF.

V usage is TRBV27 and J usage is TRBJ1-1; TRBD1 agrees at 8 bases. This CDR3 contains 15 residues. The junction had 6 bases not matched to a gene; V was cut back by 5 bases and J by 1 base. CDR1 and CDR2 from the germline V gene are MNHEY and SMNVEV (reference sequence). CDR3 residues: CASSVNRGWNTEAFF. DNA for the CDR3: TGTGCCAGCAGTGTAAACAGGGGGTGGAACACTGAAGCTTTCTTT.

The chain recombines TRBV29-1 with TRBJ2-7; TRBD2 might be the D (7 bases). Per germline, CDR1 SQVTM and CDR2 ANQGSEA. V lost 4 bases and J 6 bases, leaving 16 bases between the germline ends. The CDR3 runs to 13 residues. The CDR3 loop is CSVVGGRDREQYF. The CDR3 nucleotides are TGCAGCGTTGTGGGGGGGCGGGATCGCGAGCAGTACTTC.

This sequence joins TRBV6-5 and TRBJ1-2; no definite D call. V gave up 0 bases and J gave up 5 bases, with 13 bases separating them. The CDR3 consists of 15 residues. CDR1 and CDR2 (germline): MNHEY, SVGAGI. The CDR3: CASSYSSWVEYGYTF. In DNA, the CDR3 is TGTGCCAGCAGTTACTCGTCTTGGGTCGAGTATGGCTACACCTTC.

J is TRBJ2-1 and V is TRBV7-9; D may be TRBD1 (6 bases). V was clipped by 2 bases and J by 5 bases, with 22 bases between them. Germline loops: CDR1 SEHNR, CDR2 FQNEAQ (reference sequence). CDR3 length: 18 residues. As DNA, the CDR3 is TGTGCCAGCAGCTTAAGAACCGGGACAAACTGGATGAACAATGAGCAGTTCTTC. It is translated as CASSLRTGTNWMNNEQFF.

J is TRBJ2-4 and V is TRBV7-9; 9 nucleotides agree with TRBD2. The germline V gene encodes CDR1 SEHNR and CDR2 FQNEAQ (reference sequence). Trimming removed 6 bases from V and 9 bases from J; junction bases left unmatched: 3. The length of the CDR3 is 12 residues. In nucleotides, the CDR3 is TGTGCCAGCAGTAGCGGGAGTAGCATTCAGTACTTC. Its translation: CASSSGSSIQYF.

Of note for this clone: The sample has other DNA sequences that encode this CDR3 too. The DNA for the CDR3 is TGTGCCAGCAGCTTAGGGGTTGAGCAGTACTTC. Protein product: CASSLGVEQYF. This chain connects TRBV11-2 to TRBJ2-7; D is unclear. Germline V gene sequence: CDR1 SGHAT, CDR2 FQNNGV. The germline V and J ends were trimmed by 1 base and 7 bases, with 5 bases remaining between them. CDR3 length equals 11 residues.

This clone has only one observation. V and J are TRBV5-6 and TRBJ2-7; a possible D gene is TRBD2 (7 bases). Germline V CDR1 and CDR2: SGHDT, YYEEEE. This CDR3 has 13 residues. The germline V and J ends were trimmed by 4 bases and 5 bases, with 13 bases remaining between them. The CDR3 region is CASSLAGADEQYF. CDR3 coding DNA: TGTGCCAGCAGCCTCGCGGGGGCGGACGAGCAGTACTTC.